This T cell receptor beta chain appears in the sequencing data of a study of CD8+ T cells in alopecia areata. RNA extraction was followed by reverse transcription into cDNA, which acted as the sequencing template. Repertoires were generated with immunoSEQ multiplex PCR, while TCRdb's copy carries only in-frame clones and drops some. Of about 110,000 clones in the sample, 55% to 75% are singletons; the top ten hold 20% to 25%. Per germline, CDR1 SGHTA and CDR2 FQGTGA. The CDR3 has 14 residues. Unmatched junction bases numbered 5, after V lost 5 bases and J lost 6 bases. This TCR derives from a human donor in good health. The rearrangement joins TRBV7-3 to TRBJ2-2; 8 positions match TRBD1. Sequencing used CD8+ T cells sorted from blood. The CDR3 is CASSPGQAAGELFF. For the CDR3, the DNA is TGTGCCAGCAGCCCGGGACAGGCGGCCGGGGAGCTGTTTTTT.